Listed here are 27 T cell receptor beta chains from one sample, sequenced in a study of T cell repertoires in cytomegalovirus infection. MiXCR, run by TCRdb on the reads, gives a single entry per CDR3 protein. The sample yields about 740,000 distinct CDR3 sequences, 35% to 40% seen once. The sequencing sample was made of PBMCs. These receptors all come from a human donor in good health (CMV status not recorded). Some clones in this sample may be carry-over from other donors' samples.

J is TRBJ2-2 and V is TRBV4-1; the D is unclear. Germline V gene lookup returns CDR1 MGHRA and CDR2 YSYEKL. V lost 3 bases and J 5 bases, leaving 10 bases between the germline ends. This CDR3 comprises 14 residues. For the CDR3, the DNA is TGCGCCAGCAGCCATGATCCGCAGACCGGGGAGCTGTTTTTT. This encodes CASSHDPQTGELFF.

J is TRBJ2-7 and V is TRBV6-1, with 8 bases fitting TRBD2. From germline, CDR1 is MNHNS and CDR2 SASEGT. After removal of 7 bases from V and 4 bases from J, the junction contained 12 bases not matched to a gene. This CDR3 is built from 15 residues. The CDR3 region has the DNA TGTGCCAGCATCATGAACCTCATAGCGGGGTACGAGCAGTACTTC. It is translated as CASIMNLIAGYEQYF.

The chain couples TRBV4-1 to TRBJ1-1; 8 bases are shared with TRBD1. Germline loops: CDR1 MGHRA, CDR2 YSYEKL. V was clipped by 7 bases and J by 5 bases; unmatched bases: 12. The CDR3 totals 15 residues. The DNA of the CDR3 is TGCGCCAGCAACTCCTACTGGGGACAGGCAACTGAAGCTTTCTTT. This encodes CASNSYWGQATEAFF.

This clonotype was observed at least ten times. The V gene is TRBV7-8, the J gene TRBJ2-7; possibly TRBD1 for D (5 bases). CDR1 SGHVS and CDR2 FQNEAQ come from the germline V gene. Trimming stripped 8 bases from V and 0 bases from J, with 14 bases between. CDR3 length: 14 amino acids. The CDR3 loop is CASETGWGSYEQYF. In nucleotides, the CDR3 is TGTGCCAGCGAAACAGGCTGGGGCTCCTACGAGCAGTACTTC.

This clonotype was detected a few times. The V gene is TRBV5-4, the J gene TRBJ2-1; 7 positions match TRBD1. The V gene's germline CDR1 is SGHNT and CDR2 YYREEE (reference sequence). The CDR3 runs to 16 residues. V trimming: 2 bases; J trimming: 2 bases; junction bases outside the gene matches: 7. The CDR3 DNA reads as TGTGCCAGCAGCTTAGGGGGCAGGGGAACCTACAATGAGCAGTTCTTC. Its translation is CASSLGGRGTYNEQFF.

This clonotype showed up just a few times. The V and J genes are TRBV6-5 and TRBJ1-2; D is uncertain. The V gene lost 8 bases and the J gene lost 4 bases, with 11 bases spanning the gap. CDR1 is MNHEY, CDR2 SVGAGI, per germline. CDR3 size: 12 residues. CDR3 sequence reads: CASLGSGYGYTF. CDR3 nucleotide sequence: TGTGCCAGCCTGGGGAGCGGCTATGGCTACACCTTC.

In the case of this clonotype: The final CDR3 position lacks the conserved phenylalanine or tryptophan, pointing to a likely read error. It is unclear where the CDR3 begins or ends on the DNA, so no DNA is shown, and the CDR3 is as TCRdb lists it. The rearrangement joins TRBV5-1 to TRBJ2-1. The CDR3 length equals 15 residues, ends included. Germline V gene lookup returns CDR1 SGHRS and CDR2 YFSETQ. The CDR3 here is CASSLPTGLYNEQLL.

The chain couples TRBV3-1 to TRBJ1-5; D not certain. Germline values: CDR1 LGHDT, CDR2 YNNKEL (reference sequence). The CDR3 length is 13 residues. With 5 bases removed from V and 4 bases from J, the gap between germline ends came to 9 bases. The CDR3 sequence is CASSALYNQPQHF. Here the CDR3 DNA reads TGTGCCAGCAGCGCACTTTATAATCAGCCCCAGCATTTT.

This clonotype was seen a few times. The chain joins TRBV19 to TRBJ2-1; no reliable D call. This CDR3 contains 13 residues. Per germline, CDR1 LNHDA and CDR2 SQIVND (reference sequence). The V gene lost 3 bases and the J gene lost 7 bases, with 10 bases spanning the gap. The CDR3 DNA follows: TGTGCCAGTAGTATCGTGGCTCTTAATGAGCAGTTCTTC. Its protein is CASSIVALNEQFF.

The chain has TRBV10-3 and TRBJ1-2, with TRBD1 matching 8 bases. The V gene end was trimmed by 4 bases and the J gene end by 3 bases; junction bases not matched to a gene: 7. There are 15 residues in the CDR3. The germline gives CDR1 ENHRY, CDR2 SYGVKD. CDR3 region: CAISGEQGQDYGYTF. The CDR3 DNA sequence: TGTGCCATCAGTGGTGAACAGGGACAGGACTATGGCTACACCTTC.

CDR3 in DNA: TGTGCCAGCAGTCGGTCATTCAGCTTGAACACTGAAGCTTTCTTT. Translation gives CASSRSFSLNTEAFF. The chain recombines TRBV6-5 with TRBJ1-1, with no clear D. The V end was cut by 5 bases, the J end by 0 bases, with 13 bases between. Germline values: CDR1 MNHEY, CDR2 SVGAGI. This CDR3 contains 15 residues.

This clonotype was counted ten times or more. The chain carries TRBV7-8 and TRBJ2-5, with D possibly matching TRBD1 (6 bases). Trimming took off 1 base at V and 3 bases at J, with 9 bases between the two ends. The CDR3 totals 14 residues. CDR1 and CDR2 from the germline V gene are SGHVS and FQNEAQ. Here the CDR3 DNA reads TGTGCCAGCAGCTTAGACAGGGTTAAAGAGACCCAGTACTTC. Residues: CASSLDRVKETQYF.

There are a few counts of this clonotype. The chain has TRBV7-8 and TRBJ2-2; possibly TRBD2 for D (5 bases). Trimming pared 6 bases from V and 0 bases from J, leaving 11 bases between. The V gene's germline CDR1 is SGHVS and CDR2 FQNEAQ. This CDR3 is 15 amino acids long. CDR3 loop: CASRPGLSNTGELFF. The CDR3, as DNA: TGTGCCAGCAGACCTGGACTTTCGAACACCGGGGAGCTGTTTTTT.

This rearrangement joins TRBV28 to TRBJ1-4; D gene unclear. Trimming removed 3 bases at V and 8 bases at J, with 13 bases between. Germline V gene lookup returns CDR1 MDHEN and CDR2 SYDVKM. The CDR3 has 14 residues. CDR3 region: CASSLRRGKEKLFF. The CDR3 DNA reads as TGTGCCAGCAGTTTGAGACGAGGAAAGGAAAAACTGTTTTTT.

This clonotype turned up a few times. The chain couples TRBV7-9 to TRBJ1-1; D is possibly TRBD1 (6 bases). Germline CDR1 reads SEHNR; CDR2 reads FQNEAQ (reference sequence). Trimming took 7 bases from V and 4 from J, leaving 16 bases between them. This CDR3 has 14 amino acids. CDR3 DNA: TGTGCCAGCAACCTCGTTGGGGGGCTCACTGAAGCTTTCTTT. Its protein is CASNLVGGLTEAFF.

J is TRBJ2-2 and V is TRBV6-2 or TRBV6-3; 8 bases match TRBD2. The CDR3 covers 16 residues. Trimming took 7 bases from V and 3 from J; bases not matched to a gene: 10. Germline-derived CDR1 and CDR2 are MNHEY and SVGEGT. CDR3 sequence reads: CASNTLRGADTGELFF. The CDR3 coding sequence is TGTGCCAGCAATACCCTGCGGGGGGCCGACACCGGGGAGCTGTTTTTT.

The V and J genes are TRBV7-9 and TRBJ1-5, with D unclear. Per germline, CDR1 SEHNR and CDR2 FQNEAQ (reference sequence). V was shortened by 5 bases and J by 3 bases, with 11 bases between the two germline ends. The CDR3 loop spans 14 amino acids. CDR3: CASSPTGINQPQHF. DNA of the CDR3: TGTGCCAGCAGCCCAACTGGAATCAATCAGCCCCAGCATTTT.

In its sample, this clonotype was seen a few times. The V gene is TRBV20-1, the J gene TRBJ1-3, with a possible D match to TRBD1 (5 bases). The CDR3 sequence is 14 residues long. V was cut by 6 bases and J by 1 base, with 13 bases left in between. Per the germline V gene, CDR1 is DFQATT and CDR2 is SNEGSKA (reference sequence). CDR3 amino acids: CSATASGSGNTIYF. The DNA of the CDR3 is TGCAGTGCGACAGCCAGTGGATCTGGAAACACCATATATTTT.

The chain carries TRBV6-6 and TRBJ2-1, with 11 bases matching TRBD1. Germline loops: CDR1 MNHNY, CDR2 SVGAGI (reference sequence). Trimming at V came to 4 bases and at J to 6 bases, leaving 5 bases not matched to a gene. The CDR3 runs to 15 residues. The CDR3 DNA reads TGTGCCAGCAGTTTTGCCGGGACAGGGGGCAATGAGCAGTTCTTC. It specifies CASSFAGTGGNEQFF.

This clonotype was counted a few times. The V and J genes are TRBV12-5 and TRBJ2-2, with 9 bases identical to TRBD1. The CDR3 runs to 17 residues. Germline V gene lookup returns CDR1 LGHNT and CDR2 FRNRAP. With 5 bases clipped from V and 4 bases from J, the junction kept 11 bases outside the gene matches. The CDR3 loop reads CASGPPRGTGITGELFF. The CDR3 region has the DNA TGTGCTAGTGGTCCGCCGCGGGGGACAGGGATCACCGGGGAGCTGTTTTTT.

Only one count was recorded for this clonotype. Sequence at one end of the junction differs from germline and may be a read error. J is TRBJ2-6 and V is TRBV28, with D possibly called TRBD1 or TRBD2 (6 bases each). Per germline, CDR1 MDHEN and CDR2 SYDVKM. This CDR3 region has 16 residues. The CDR3 bases are TGTTCCAGTATCCGCGAGGGGGGATCTGGTGCCAACGTCCTGACTTTC. Amino acid sequence: CSSIREGGSGANVLTF.

This clonotype turned up a few times. V and J are TRBV4-2 and TRBJ1-5; possibly TRBD1 for D (6 bases). V was pared by 1 base and J by 7 bases, with 23 bases between. CDR1 is LGHNA and CDR2 is YNFKEQ in the germline V gene. This CDR3 contains 18 residues. The DNA for the CDR3 is TGTGCCAGCAGCCAAGCACGTTTAGGGGGAGGGTCCTTCCAGCCCCAGCATTTT. Translated: CASSQARLGGGSFQPQHF.

This clonotype was observed a few times. The V and J genes are TRBV6-6 and TRBJ2-7, with 8 bases fitting TRBD2. The germline gives CDR1 MNHNY, CDR2 SVGAGI (reference sequence). The CDR3 is 14 residues long. V was pared by 4 bases and J by 3 bases, with 5 bases of the junction left unmatched. Here the CDR3 reads CASSSSGGYYEQYF. CDR3 bases: TGTGCCAGCAGTTCGAGCGGGGGTTACTACGAGCAGTACTTC.

The chain has TRBV7-9 and TRBJ1-1; no reliable D call. The CDR3 is 14 residues long. Trimming cost V 7 bases and J 0 bases, with 12 bases left between them. Germline CDR1 is SEHNR and CDR2 is FQNEAQ (reference sequence). CDR3 residues: CASTRLFMNTEAFF. CDR3 DNA sequence: TGTGCCAGCACCAGACTTTTCATGAACACTGAAGCTTTCTTT.

The chain is built from TRBV20-1 and TRBJ1-2; tentatively, D is TRBD1 (6 bases). Trimming pared 2 bases from V and 2 bases from J, leaving 18 bases between. The germline gives CDR1 DFQATT, CDR2 SNEGSKA (reference sequence). This CDR3 contains 16 residues. CDR3 region: CSARPNRVNENYGYTF. The CDR3 DNA reads TGCAGTGCTAGACCCAACAGGGTCAACGAAAACTATGGCTACACCTTC.

This clonotype has a handful of counts. J is TRBJ1-5 and V is TRBV5-6, with a tentative D call TRBD1 (5 bases). Germline CDR1 reads SGHDT; CDR2 reads YYEEEE. V was pared by 4 bases and J by 0 bases, with 11 bases between. The CDR3 extends over 15 amino acids. DNA of the CDR3: TGTGCCAGCAGCCTTACAGGTCATAGCAATCAGCCCCAGCATTTT. Residues: CASSLTGHSNQPQHF.

This clonotype was picked up a small number of times. V usage is TRBV19 and J usage is TRBJ2-7; TRBD2 matches 8 bases. V gave up 1 base and J gave up 3 bases; unmatched junction bases: 5. This CDR3 spans 15 amino acids. Germline V CDR1 and CDR2: LNHDA, SQIVND (reference sequence). CDR3 coding DNA: TGTGCCAGTAGTATAGGACCAGCGGGGGACTACGAGCAGTACTTC. It is translated as CASSIGPAGDYEQYF.